These 15 T cell receptor beta chains share one sample of origin, sequenced in a study of T cell changes during pregnancy in multiple sclerosis (dated by TCRdb to between 2018 and 2021). Library preparation employed the immunoSEQ multiplex PCR assay. This immuneACCESS table, as held by TCRdb, lists in-frame sequences with V and J called but not all clones. Of the missing ones, under half trace to an unresolved V gene in checked studies; the others have no known cause. This sample lists about 42,000 clones; roughly 87% were detected once. The biggest ten clones account for over 0.85% of the sample. The input for sequencing was CD4+ T cells from peripheral blood mononuclear cells, taken after pregnancy. Every receptor here comes from a female donor with multiple sclerosis, enrolled in a pregnancy study.

The table lists this clone with a count of one. The chain joins TRBV30 to TRBJ1-2; the D gene is possibly TRBD1 (6 bases). The CDR3 runs to 13 residues. The germline gives CDR1 GTSNPN, CDR2 SVGIG (reference sequence). V gave up 3 bases and J gave up 3 bases, with 11 bases separating them. This chain's CDR3 is CAWREDSYYGYTF. The CDR3 nucleotides are TGTGCCTGGAGAGAGGACAGCTACTATGGCTACACCTTC.

This clone appeared a few times. The V gene is TRBV15, the J gene TRBJ1-4, with D unclear. CDR3 size: 14 residues. From germline, CDR1 is LNHNV and CDR2 YYDKDF (reference sequence). Trimming left V 1 base short and J 5 bases short, with 8 bases between. Written as DNA, the CDR3 is TGTGCCACCAGCAGAGGGGCAGTCAATGAAAAACTGTTTTTT. Protein sequence: CATSRGAVNEKLFF.

CDR3 DNA: TGTGCCAGCAGCTTCAACAGGGTAGAAGGCGGGGAGCTGTTTTTT. Its translation is CASSFNRVEGGELFF. The chain carries TRBV7-3 and TRBJ2-2; maybe TRBD1 (6 bases). The V and J ends lost 3 bases and 7 bases respectively, with 15 bases between them. The CDR3 spans 15 residues. From germline, CDR1 is SGHTA and CDR2 FQGTGA.

V gene TRBV19 combines with J gene TRBJ2-1; TRBD2 agrees at 9 bases. V was pared by 11 bases and J by 7 bases, with 15 bases of the junction left unmatched. Germline lookup yields CDR1 LNHDA and CDR2 SQIVND (reference sequence). The CDR3 extends over 15 amino acids. For the CDR3, the DNA is TGTGCCTCTGAGCCGCGGGGGGGCTCAGGGAATGAGCAGTTCTTC. It yields the protein CASEPRGGSGNEQFF.

This clone was seen once. The chain has TRBV5-1 and TRBJ1-4, with 10 nucleotides matching TRBD1. J lost 8 bases, V lost 8 bases, and 6 bases had no gene match. There are 13 residues in the CDR3. Germline values: CDR1 SGHRS, CDR2 YFSETQ. CDR3 in DNA: TGCGCCAGTAGACAGGGGGCAGAAGAAAAACTGTTTTTT. It translates to CASRQGAEEKLFF.

The chain combines TRBV7-2 with TRBJ1-5, with 8 positions matching TRBD1. This CDR3 comprises 15 residues. Losses at the gene ends were 1 base for V and 7 bases for J; bases not matched to a gene: 6. The germline CDR1 and CDR2 sequences are SGHTA and FQGNSA. The CDR3 loop reads CASSLGTGLAQPQHF. The CDR3 region has the DNA TGTGCCAGCAGCTTAGGGACAGGGTTAGCCCAGCCCCAGCATTTT.

The chain joins TRBV7-9 to TRBJ2-3; 7 bases are shared with TRBD1. The CDR3 loop spans 14 amino acids. Germline V gene sequence: CDR1 SEHNR, CDR2 FQNEAQ (reference sequence). V dropped 3 bases and J dropped 6; count of bases not matched to a gene: 6. CDR3 in DNA: TGTGCCAGCAGCTTGGGACAGCCGGGGGATACGCAGTATTTT. Translated: CASSLGQPGDTQYF.

The chain links TRBV28 to TRBJ2-1; D gene ambiguous. CDR1 MDHEN and CDR2 SYDVKM come from the germline V gene. Deletions cut 5 bases from V and 10 bases from J, with 18 bases between. The length of the CDR3 is 14 residues. CDR3 DNA: TGTGCCAGCAGTCAATCTCTAGTCCCCGGGGAGCAGTTCTTC. Translated, it gives CASSQSLVPGEQFF.

The rearrangement links TRBV12-5 to TRBJ1-5; weak D call: TRBD1 (6 bases). The germline gives CDR1 LGHNT, CDR2 FRNRAP. Trimming cost V 9 bases and J 7 bases, with 19 bases left between them. The CDR3 runs 14 residues. The CDR3 nucleotides read TGTGCTAGCTCGAGTGACTCAGGGGACCAGCCCCAGCATTTT. It yields the protein CASSSDSGDQPQHF.

The CDR3 is CASSPRTGGNTIYF. In DNA, the CDR3 is TGTGCCAGCAGCCCCAGGACGGGAGGAAACACCATATATTTT. V usage is TRBV7-2 and J usage is TRBJ1-3; D not resolved. Germline-derived CDR1 and CDR2 are SGHTA and FQGNSA. This CDR3 is 14 amino acids long. With 5 bases removed from V and 4 bases from J, the gap between germline ends came to 12 bases.

A note on this clone: Germline and junction disagree at one end, which may indicate a read error. CDR3 bases: TGCGCCAGCAGCCAAGAAGCGGCGGCCAGCTACGGGCAGTACTTC. It is translated as CASSQEAAASYGQYF. The rearrangement uses TRBV4-1 and TRBJ2-7, with D possibly TRBD2 on 5 matching bases. The germline V gene encodes CDR1 MGHRA and CDR2 YSYEKL. The CDR3 sequence is 15 residues long.

J is TRBJ2-1 and V is TRBV5-1; D not certain. Germline assignment: CDR1 SGHRS and CDR2 YFSETQ. CDR3 length equals 14 residues. V lost 0 bases and J lost 0, with 4 bases in between. The CDR3 region is CASSLGHSYNEQFF. The DNA for the CDR3 is TGCGCCAGCAGCTTGGGACACTCCTACAATGAGCAGTTCTTC.

The chain combines TRBV11-2 with TRBJ2-3; D ambiguous. Germline V gene lookup returns CDR1 SGHAT and CDR2 FQNNGV. There are 15 residues in the CDR3. Trimming took off 0 bases at V and 8 bases at J, with 15 bases between the two ends. For the CDR3, the DNA is TGTGCCAGCAGCTTAGATCCAAACGGAATAGCTACGCAGTATTTT. Translation: CASSLDPNGIATQYF.

The chain is built from TRBV19 and TRBJ2-3, with D maybe TRBD1 (7 bases). The CDR3 covers 13 residues. Germline V gives CDR1 LNHDA, CDR2 SQIVND (reference sequence). V lost 10 bases, J lost 6 bases, and 17 bases lay in between. This CDR3 reads CATAGQFSDTQYF. The DNA of the CDR3 is TGTGCCACTGCGGGACAGTTTTCGGATACGCAGTATTTT.

The J gene is TRBJ2-2, the V gene TRBV29-1; 7 bases align to TRBD2. This CDR3 has 14 residues. The germline V gene has CDR1 SQVTM and CDR2 ANQGSEA. With 3 bases clipped from V and 5 bases from J, the junction kept 6 bases outside the gene matches. The CDR3 DNA reads as TGCAGCGTTGAGTCGGGGGGAAGGACCGGGGAGCTGTTTTTT. Its protein product is CSVESGGRTGELFF.